This passage covers 2 T cell receptor beta chains from one sample sequenced in a study of vaccination effects on CD4 cells after COVID-19. TCRdb keeps only in-frame clones here, not all; method: immunoSEQ multiplex PCR. The sample carries tens of thousands of clones, roughly three quarters recorded once. Their antigen targets remain unknown. Peptide-pool stimulation followed by sequencing identified expanded antigen-specific CD4+ clonotypes in the ViraFEST assay. Following culture for around 10 days, CD4+ T cells were isolated. The vaccine recipients had no prior SARS-CoV-2 infection, with negative nucleocapsid antibodies. The source material was CD4+ T cells from PBMCs cultured with HCoV-NL63 spike peptides, sampled before COVID-19 vaccination. These receptors all stem from a human donor who received a COVID-19 vaccine.

This clone was detected only once. The gene calls are TRBV9 and TRBJ1-2, with no clear D. Between the trimmed V and J ends, which lost 4 bases and 0 bases, there was a span of 4 bases. The CDR3 is 12 amino acids. From germline, CDR1 is SGDLS and CDR2 YYNGEE. This chain's CDR3 is CASSQTNYGYTF. CDR3 DNA: TGTGCCAGCAGCCAGACTAACTATGGCTACACCTTC.

The rearrangement links TRBV4-2 to TRBJ2-3; D not resolved. The germline CDR1 and CDR2 sequences are LGHNA and YNFKEQ. Trimming left V 6 bases short and J 7 bases short, with 26 bases between. The CDR3 covers 17 residues. The CDR3 protein is CASSSTRQEPLLHTQYF. The CDR3 coding sequence is TGTGCCAGCAGTTCAACCCGGCAGGAACCCCTCTTGCATACGCAGTATTTT.